This T cell receptor beta chain was sequenced for a study of cytomegalovirus exposure and HLA in healthy donors. Study-level background: A prior analysis found fewer than 120 million unique TCR beta sequences from approximately 200 million T cells.

CDR1 and CDR2 from the germline V gene are SGHRS and YFSETQ. V gave up 1 base and J gave up 7 bases; unmatched junction bases: 4. This CDR3 spans 15 amino acids. Primers for the PCR totalled 60 Vbeta and 13 Jbeta. Profiling relied on immunoSEQ multiplex PCR, and the TCRdb table lists in-frame clones only, not all of them. Among 90,000 or so clones listed, 80% were seen once. This chain uses TRBV5-1 with TRBJ2-1; 11 nucleotides align to TRBD2. This receptor was identified in a woman between 45 and 65 years old in good health and CMV-seropositive. Source material: PBMCs. DNA for the CDR3: TGCGCCAGCAGCTTGTTAGCGGGAGGGAAGAATGAGCAGTTCTTC. Amino acids: CASSLLAGGKNEQFF.